These T cell receptor beta chains were read from a single sample in a study. TCRdb reprocessed the RT-PCR reads with MiXCR, giving one entry per CDR3 protein. The table has about 680,000 distinct CDR3 sequences, 11% to 15% seen once. The sample was memory CD4+ T cells from blood. The receptor source for this set is a female donor in good health, serving as a healthy control. Both conserved end residues are part of each CDR3. The D gene is left open where the match is weak. Some rows have no size entry. The others give once, few or many, or a class for an expanded clone.

J gene,clone size,V gene,D gene,CDR3 DNA,CDR3 protein
TRBJ2-7,few,TRBV7-9,TRBD1,TGTGCCAGCAGCTTAAGGGCGGGACAGGGCCTCTACGAGCAGTACTTC,CASSLRAGQGLYEQYF
TRBJ2-1,-,TRBV20-1,-,TGCAGTGCTAGAGATCCGTTATCCGGGAGCGTTATGGATGAGCAGTTCTTC,CSARDPLSGSVMDEQFF
TRBJ2-3,-,TRBV2,TRBD1,TGTGCCAGCAGCCGGACGGGACAGCCCACAGATACGCAGTATTTT,CASSRTGQPTDTQYF
TRBJ2-7,many,TRBV5-1,TRBD2,TGCGCCAGCAGCCGAGGGACTAGCGCAGAGTACGAGCAGTACTTC,CASSRGTSAEYEQYF
TRBJ1-2,-,TRBV5-4,TRBD1,TGTGCCAGCAGCTTGCAACAGGGGGTCTATGGCTACACCTTC,CASSLQQGVYGYTF
TRBJ2-5,-,TRBV30,-,TGTGCCTGGAGTGTACGAGACCAAGAGACCCAGTACTTC,CAWSVRDQETQYF
TRBJ1-1,-,TRBV10-3,TRBD1,TGTGCCATCAGCGGACAGGTAATGAACACTGAAGCTTTCTTT,CAISGQVMNTEAFF
TRBJ2-5,few,TRBV20-1,TRBD2,TGCAGTGCTAGTGGACCAGCGGGGGAGGAAGAGACCCAGTACTTC,CSASGPAGEEETQYF
TRBJ1-1,few,TRBV4-3,-,TGCGCCAGCAGCCAAGATGTTTGGCAAGAAGCTTTCTTT,CASSQDVWQEAFF
TRBJ2-3,many,TRBV5-1,TRBD2,TGCGCCAGCAGCTTAGCTAGCGGGGCAAAAGATACGCAGTATTTT,CASSLASGAKDTQYF
TRBJ2-3,-,TRBV7-2,TRBD1,TGTGCCAGCAGCCCCCGACAGGGGAGGACAACAGATACGCAGTATTTT,CASSPRQGRTTDTQYF
TRBJ2-1,-,TRBV3-1,TRBD2,TGTGCCAGCACCCTAGAGGGGACTAGCGCCTACAATGAGCAGTTCTTC,CASTLEGTSAYNEQFF
TRBJ1-1,-,TRBV2,TRBD1,TGTGCCAGCAGAAGACAGGGGCCCTTAGGTATGAACACTGAAGCTTTCTTT,CASRRQGPLGMNTEAFF
TRBJ1-4,many,TRBV5-5,-,TGTGCCAGCAGCCAGGGCGGCATAGGTGAAAAACTGTTTTTT,CASSQGGIGEKLFF
TRBJ2-3,few,TRBV6-5,TRBD1,TGTGCCAGCAGTTACTCATGGACAGGGTTCACAGATACGCAGTATTTT,CASSYSWTGFTDTQYF
TRBJ2-1,-,TRBV28,-,TGTGCCAGCAGTAAATCGAGCGGCCCGTCTGTGCAGTTCTTC,CASSKSSGPSVQFF
TRBJ2-1,-,TRBV11-3,-,TGTGCCAGCAGCTTAGGTCTCGGGGACAATGAGCAGTTCTTC,CASSLGLGDNEQFF
TRBJ2-5,few,TRBV15,TRBD2,TGTGCCACCAGCAGAGAGGGACTACTCGGTGAGACCCAGTACTTC,CATSREGLLGETQYF
TRBJ1-6,-,TRBV5-1,-,TGCGCCAGCAGCTTTAAGAGCTCCTATAATTCACCCCTCCACTTT,CASSFKSSYNSPLHF
TRBJ1-2,-,TRBV6-5,-,TGTGCCAGCAGTTACTCGAAGAACCTTAACTATGGCTACACCTTC,CASSYSKNLNYGYTF
TRBJ1-5,-,TRBV6-1,-,TGTGCCAGCAGTGAAGCTAAGGGGGGGAGCAATCAGCCCCAGCATTTT,CASSEAKGGSNQPQHF
TRBJ2-5,many,TRBV20-1,TRBD1,TGCAGTGCTAGAGATCGAAAGGGGACAGGGATGGAGACCCAGTACTTC,CSARDRKGTGMETQYF
TRBJ1-5,-,TRBV19,TRBD1,TGTGCCAGTAGTACCCTCTGGGACAGAAGGGAGCCCCAGCATTTT,CASSTLWDRREPQHF
TRBJ2-7,few,TRBV3-1,-,TGTGCCGCCGGACCCTCCCTCTACGAGCAGTACTTC,CAAGPSLYEQYF
TRBJ1-2,-,TRBV7-9,-,TGTGCCAGCAGCCCCACCGAGGGGTTCTCTGGCTACACCTTC,CASSPTEGFSGYTF
TRBJ2-3,many,TRBV6-1,-,TGTGCCAGCGATCGGACGGACGGCACAGATACGCAGTATTTT,CASDRTDGTDTQYF
TRBJ1-1,-,TRBV20-1,-,TGCAGTAGTCCGGCAGAGGTTTACACTGAAGCTTTCTTT,CSSPAEVYTEAFF
TRBJ2-2,-,TRBV5-1,TRBD2,TGCGCCAGCAGCTTGGGGACTAGCGGGAGTGCCGAGGAGCTGTTTTTT,CASSLGTSGSAEELFF
TRBJ2-6,many,TRBV4-3,-,TGCGCCAGCAGCCCTTTGAGCTCTGGGGCCAACGTCCTGACTTTC,CASSPLSSGANVLTF
TRBJ1-1,few,TRBV5-1,-,TGCGCCAGCAGCGGCGGAACAGGGAGGGACACTGAAGCTTTCTTT,CASSGGTGRDTEAFF
TRBJ2-7,-,TRBV6-1,-,TGTGCCAGCAGTGAAATCAACTACGAGCAGTACTTC,CASSEINYEQYF
TRBJ1-6,few,TRBV4-3,-,TGCGCCAGCAGCCAAGGGTCAGTGCCTAATTCACCCCTCCACTTT,CASSQGSVPNSPLHF